The 8 T cell receptor beta chains below all came from one sample that was sequenced in a study of blood T cell repertoires in COVID-19. TCRdb keeps only in-frame clones here, not all; method: immunoSEQ multiplex PCR. The sample has approximately 220,000 clones; approximately 90% are singletons. Material for sequencing was peripheral blood. The source is a man aged 40-49 years with acute or convalescent COVID-19.

J is TRBJ1-5 and V is TRBV12-1; TRBD1 is taken as the D call from the table, unchecked against the DNA. TRBV12-1 is termed a pseudogene. The CDR3 is 17 amino acids. DNA of the CDR3: TGTGCCAGCAGCTTGTCCCGGGACAGGGGAGGCAATCAGCCCCAGCATTTT. Protein: CASSLSRDRGGNQPQHF.

The chain links TRBV7-2 to TRBJ1-4; a weak D match, TRBD1 (6 bases). Per germline, CDR1 SGHTA and CDR2 FQGNSA. This CDR3 is built from 17 residues. The V and J ends lost 3 bases and 0 bases respectively, with 14 bases between them. As DNA, the CDR3 is TGTGCCAGCAGCTTCACAGGGCAGCTTACAACTAATGAAAAACTGTTTTTT. Residues: CASSFTGQLTTNEKLFF.

This clone was counted once. The V and J genes are TRBV27 and TRBJ1-2; no definite D call. Between the trimmed V and J ends, which lost 4 bases and 4 bases, there was a span of 16 bases. This CDR3 has 15 residues. The germline gives CDR1 MNHEY, CDR2 SMNVEV (reference sequence). The CDR3 DNA follows: TGTGCCAGCAGTTCCAAATCCGGCAGAGGCTATGGCTACACCTTC. This translates into CASSSKSGRGYGYTF.

This chain links TRBV27 with TRBJ1-4; D uncertain. V lost 8 bases and J lost 0, with 13 bases in between. The CDR3 covers 15 residues. Germline CDR1 and CDR2: MNHEY and SMNVEV (reference sequence). CDR3 in DNA: TGTGCCAGCGACATATCAGCTGCAACTAATGAAAAACTGTTTTTT. Its protein is CASDISAATNEKLFF.

This chain uses TRBV6-5 with TRBJ1-1, with 8 bases lining up with TRBD1. The CDR3 is 13 residues long. Germline V gene data show CDR1 as MNHEY and CDR2 as SVGAGI. Losses at the gene ends were 0 bases for V and 6 bases for J; bases not matched to a gene: 0. CDR3 nucleotides: TGTGCCAGCAGTTACTCCAGGGGGCCTGAAGCTTTCTTT. It translates to CASSYSRGPEAFF.

The V and J genes are TRBV20-1 and TRBJ1-5; a possible D gene is TRBD1 (6 bases). Looked up from germline, CDR1 is DFQATT and CDR2 is SNEGSKA (reference sequence). CDR3 length: 15 amino acids. The V end was cut by 3 bases, the J end by 5 bases, with 17 bases between. The CDR3 DNA follows: TGCAGTGCTAGTTTCCCCTTTGGACAGCATCAGCCCCAGCATTTT. Translating gives CSASFPFGQHQPQHF.

This clone was detected only a few times. The same CDR3 arises from other DNA sequences in this sample as well. The V call is TRBV7-3, the J call TRBJ2-2; possibly TRBD2 for D (5 bases). Germline V gene data show CDR1 as SGHTA and CDR2 as FQGTGA. The CDR3 length is 13 residues. V lost 4 bases and J 3 bases, leaving 6 bases between the germline ends. CDR3: CASSSGYTGELFF. In DNA form, the CDR3 reads TGTGCCAGCAGCTCGGGGTACACCGGGGAGCTGTTTTTT.

The chain employs TRBV29-1 and TRBJ2-7; 10 nucleotides align to TRBD1. V dropped 0 bases and J dropped 4; count of bases not matched to a gene: 6. This CDR3 contains 15 residues. Per the germline V gene, CDR1 is SQVTM and CDR2 is ANQGSEA. The CDR3 sequence: CSVEEVGQGGYEQYF. CDR3 sequence (DNA): TGCAGCGTTGAAGAAGTCGGACAGGGGGGGTACGAGCAGTACTTC.